What follows are 21 T cell receptor beta chains derived from one specimen sequenced in a study of T-cell memory formation after mild COVID-19. TCRdb reprocessed the 5' RACE reads via MiXCR and lists one record per CDR3 protein. The sample contains a few hundred thousand distinct CDR3 sequences, roughly 26% of which appear only once. The sample comprised PBMCs or a T cell subset sorted from them (not recorded which). These receptors were obtained from an adult woman who had mild COVID-19 (a few samples of this study predate the infection). Cell type and time point are not known.

The chain links TRBV2 to TRBJ2-2, with a weak D call TRBD2 (6 bases). This CDR3 region has 14 residues. V lost 6 bases and J lost 2, with 10 bases in between. Looked up from germline, CDR1 is SNHLY and CDR2 is FYNNEI. The CDR3 bases are TGTGCCAGCAGACTGGGAGGCAACACCGGGGAGCTGTTTTTT. Translated, it gives CASRLGGNTGELFF.

The genes are TRBV15 and TRBJ2-7; D is possibly TRBD2 (5 bases). CDR1 is LNHNV and CDR2 is YYDKDF in the germline V gene (reference sequence). The CDR3 sequence is 15 residues long. The germline V and J ends were trimmed by 3 bases and 1 base, with 13 bases remaining between them. In nucleotides, the CDR3 is TGTGCCACCAGCAGTGAGGGAACGGGATCCTACGAGCAGTACTTC. Translation: CATSSEGTGSYEQYF.

This clonotype was seen more than once but under ten times. The gene calls are TRBV5-1 and TRBJ2-2; D is unresolved. Germline V gene data show CDR1 as SGHRS and CDR2 as YFSETQ. Trimming removed 1 base at V and 6 bases at J, with 10 bases between. This CDR3 comprises 14 residues. The CDR3 DNA reads as TGCGCCAGCAGCTTGTTAGCTGCCCCCGGGGAGCTGTTTTTT. Amino acid sequence: CASSLLAAPGELFF.

The rearrangement uses TRBV7-8 and TRBJ2-7; the D gene is possibly TRBD2 (6 bases). Trimming removed 2 bases at V and 2 bases at J, with 10 bases between. Germline V CDR1 and CDR2: SGHVS, FQNEAQ. The CDR3 length is 14 residues. CDR3 sequence (DNA): TGTGCCAGCAGCTTATACCGGACTACCTACGAGCAGTACTTC. As protein: CASSLYRTTYEQYF.

The rearrangement joins TRBV7-9 to TRBJ2-2; TRBD1 or TRBD2 may be the D gene (6 bases each). Germline V gene lookup returns CDR1 SEHNR and CDR2 FQNEAQ (reference sequence). The CDR3 runs 14 residues. Trimming removed 5 bases from V and 6 bases from J, with 13 bases in between. CDR3 region: CASSPGAYSGELFF. The CDR3 region has the DNA TGTGCCAGCAGCCCGGGGGCATACTCCGGGGAGCTGTTTTTT.

A word on this clonotype: As the CDR3 is not closed by the conserved phenylalanine or tryptophan, this likely results from a read error. The chain employs TRBV29-1 and TRBJ2-1; 10 nucleotides line up with TRBD2. CDR3 length: 14 amino acids. V lost 8 bases to trimming and J lost 9 bases; unmatched junction nucleotides: 13. Per germline, CDR1 SQVTM and CDR2 ANQGSEA. DNA of the CDR3: TGCAGCTCCGAAGGAAGCGGGAGGGACGGTGAGCAGTTCTTA. Its translation: CSSEGSGRDGEQFL.

The chain couples TRBV13 to TRBJ1-1; the match to TRBD1 covers 7 bases. The ends lost 5 bases at V and 0 bases at J; junction bases unmatched: 6. Germline V gene data show CDR1 as PRHDT and CDR2 as FYEKMQ (reference sequence). This CDR3 has 15 residues. For the CDR3, the DNA is TGTGCCAGCAGCCCAGGGACAGCCATGAACACTGAAGCTTTCTTT. The encoded protein is CASSPGTAMNTEAFF.

The rearrangement links TRBV12-3 or TRBV12-4 to TRBJ2-7; D might be TRBD1 (5 bases). The length of the CDR3 is 13 residues. The germline V and J ends were trimmed by 3 bases and 3 bases, with 9 bases remaining between them. CDR3 amino acids: CASSLGRRYEQYF. The CDR3 nucleotides are TGTGCCAGCAGTTTGGGGCGACGCTACGAGCAGTACTTC.

The table lists this clonotype with many counts. CDR3 sequence reads: CASSLVAGAEETQYF. As DNA, the CDR3 is TGCGCCAGCAGCTTGGTGGCAGGGGCGGAGGAGACCCAGTACTTC. The chain couples TRBV5-1 to TRBJ2-5; D is perhaps TRBD1 (6 bases). From germline, CDR1 is SGHRS and CDR2 YFSETQ. The CDR3 extends over 15 amino acids. V was shortened by 0 bases and J by 5 bases, with 14 bases between the two germline ends.

This clonotype has ten or more counts. This rearrangement joins TRBV20-1 to TRBJ2-5; D might be TRBD2 (5 bases). Per germline, CDR1 DFQATT and CDR2 SNEGSKA (reference sequence). The CDR3 runs 15 residues. V was trimmed by 6 bases and J by 5 bases, leaving 22 bases between them. CDR3 nucleotide sequence: TGCAGTGCCGACCTGGAGCTAGCCGTCTCGGAGACCCAGTACTTC. This translates into CSADLELAVSETQYF.

This clonotype was seen many times. The chain uses TRBV29-1 and TRBJ2-7; TRBD1 matches 8 bases. This CDR3 contains 12 residues. The ends lost 4 bases at V and 2 bases at J; junction bases unmatched: 1. Germline-derived CDR1 and CDR2 are SQVTM and ANQGSEA. CDR3 nucleotides: TGCAGCGTTGGGACAGGGACCTACGAGCAGTACTTC. This codes for CSVGTGTYEQYF.

The chain recombines TRBV7-9 with TRBJ2-7, with 7 positions matching TRBD2. In germline, CDR1 is SEHNR, CDR2 FQNEAQ (reference sequence). The ends lost 3 bases at V and 6 bases at J; junction bases unmatched: 8. The CDR3 extends over 14 amino acids. This CDR3 is CASSFGGGPGEQYF. The CDR3 coding sequence is TGTGCCAGCAGCTTCGGGGGAGGGCCTGGCGAGCAGTACTTC.

The chain employs TRBV6-5 and TRBJ2-7; D call uncertain. The CDR3 sequence is 15 residues long. Germline CDR1 is MNHEY and CDR2 is SVGAGI. The V and J ends lost 0 bases and 6 bases respectively, with 15 bases between them. The CDR3 DNA follows: TGTGCCAGCAGTTACTCCTACTCCGGGTTGGGCGAGCAGTACTTC. It encodes CASSYSYSGLGEQYF.

This clonotype was picked up many times. The chain combines TRBV2 with TRBJ2-7; D call uncertain. Trimming pared 6 bases from V and 3 bases from J, leaving 12 bases between. Looked up from germline, CDR1 is SNHLY and CDR2 is FYNNEI. This CDR3 is built from 13 residues. In DNA form, the CDR3 reads TGTGCCAGCAGCCTGTCTCCCAGCTACGAGCAGTACTTC. This translates into CASSLSPSYEQYF.

This clonotype was recorded a few times. This rearrangement joins TRBV27 to TRBJ2-7, with D hard to call. The V end lost 3 bases, the J end lost 0 bases, and 9 bases lay between the germline ends. This CDR3 contains 14 residues. The V gene's germline CDR1 is MNHEY and CDR2 SMNVEV (reference sequence). The CDR3 sequence is CASSFAGDSYEQYF. The DNA of the CDR3 is TGTGCCAGCAGTTTCGCTGGAGACTCCTACGAGCAGTACTTC.

This chain connects TRBV12-3 or TRBV12-4 to TRBJ2-7; 15 positions agree with TRBD2. CDR3 length equals 15 residues. The ends lost 6 bases at V and 3 bases at J; junction bases unmatched: 3. The CDR3: CASSRGLAGGYEQYF. CDR3 DNA: TGTGCCAGCAGCCGGGGACTAGCGGGAGGCTACGAGCAGTACTTC.

This clonotype was detected a few times. The genes are TRBV6-1 and TRBJ1-5; 7 bases fit TRBD1. Germline assignment: CDR1 MNHNS and CDR2 SASEGT. V trimming: 5 bases; J trimming: 4 bases; junction bases outside the gene matches: 8. CDR3 size: 15 residues. CDR3 bases: TGTGCCAGCAGTATTGGACAGGCCAATAATCAGCCCCAGCATTTT. This sequence encodes CASSIGQANNQPQHF.

The chain employs TRBV19 and TRBJ1-1; 7 nucleotides line up with TRBD1. V lost 3 bases and J lost 4; bases outside the gene matches: 2. From germline, CDR1 is LNHDA and CDR2 SQIVND (reference sequence). The CDR3 runs to 13 residues. CDR3 residues: CASSMSGGTEAFF. The CDR3 bases are TGTGCCAGTAGTATGTCAGGGGGCACTGAAGCTTTCTTT.

The sample holds one count of this clonotype. The rearrangement uses TRBV5-4 and TRBJ2-2; a possible D gene is TRBD2 (5 bases). The CDR3 totals 15 residues. The germline CDR1 and CDR2 sequences are SGHNT and YYREEE (reference sequence). Trimming left V 4 bases short and J 2 bases short, with 12 bases between. The CDR3 is CASSRGYSNTGELFF. CDR3 nucleotides: TGTGCCAGCAGCCGAGGGTACAGTAACACCGGGGAGCTGTTTTTT.

This clonotype showed up just a few times. The chain links TRBV7-3 to TRBJ1-1; the match to TRBD1 covers 7 bases. After removal of 0 bases from V and 7 bases from J, the junction contained 2 bases not matched to a gene. Germline lookup yields CDR1 SGHTA and CDR2 FQGTGA. CDR3 length: 13 residues. The CDR3 bases are TGTGCCAGCAGCTTAACCCGGGACAGTGAAGCTTTCTTT. Encoded protein: CASSLTRDSEAFF.

This chain links TRBV10-3 with TRBJ1-2; perhaps TRBD1 as D (5 bases). V was trimmed by 4 bases and J by 4 bases, leaving 16 bases between them. The CDR3 has 15 amino acids. CDR1 is ENHRY, CDR2 SYGVKD, per germline. This CDR3 reads CAISVGTVEGYGYTF. The CDR3 DNA follows: TGTGCCATCAGTGTTGGGACGGTGGAAGGCTATGGCTACACCTTC.